Listed here are 22 T cell receptor beta chains from one sample, sequenced in a study of human T cells and chemical hapten exposure. Sample time point: patch test 1, 2 weeks after DPC sensitization. As for treatment: therapeutic diphenylcyclopropenone sensitization with weekly scalp DPC. TCRdb passed the RACE reads through MiXCR, listing each CDR3 protein once. The data contain more than 90,000 distinct CDR3 sequences, roughly a tenth of them singletons. The input for sequencing was whole blood, taken in connection with sensitization to the hapten diphenylcyclopropenone (DPC). These TCRs come from a man aged 35 to 55 with alopecia areata. Some clones in this sample may be carry-over from other donors' samples.

In this sample, this clonotype turned up a few times. The chain uses TRBV24-1 and TRBJ2-2; 7 nucleotides agree with TRBD2. Germline V gene lookup returns CDR1 KGHDR and CDR2 SFDVKD. The CDR3 covers 15 residues. The V segment lost 9 bases and the J segment 4 bases; nucleotides outside the gene matches: 10. DNA of the CDR3: TGTGCCACCCAGGGTCAGGAGCGGGGCACCGGGGAGCTGTTTTTT. It encodes CATQGQERGTGELFF.

This chain connects TRBV6-5 to TRBJ2-3; D call uncertain. The CDR3 runs to 14 residues. V lost 0 bases and J 2 bases, leaving 6 bases between the germline ends. The germline CDR1 and CDR2 sequences are MNHEY and SVGAGI. The CDR3 DNA sequence: TGTGCCAGCAGTTACTCGTTTAACACAGATACGCAGTATTTT. Translating gives CASSYSFNTDTQYF.

At least ten counts were recorded for this clonotype. The V gene is TRBV7-2, the J gene TRBJ1-5; D might be TRBD1 (6 bases). This CDR3 comprises 13 residues. Trimming removed 3 bases at V and 7 bases at J, with 10 bases between. Germline V gene lookup returns CDR1 SGHTA and CDR2 FQGNSA. The CDR3 spells CASSFQGRQPQHF. For the CDR3, the DNA is TGTGCCAGCAGCTTCCAGGGGCGACAGCCCCAGCATTTT. Full variable domain (rest looked up from reference TRBV7-2 and TRBJ1-5): GAGVSQSPSNKVTEKGKDVELRCDPISGHTALYWYRQSLGQGLEFLIYFQGNSAPDKSGLPSDRFSAERTGGSVSTLTIQRTQQEDSAVYLCASSFQGRQPQHFGDGTRLSIL.

The sample holds many counts of this clonotype. The rearrangement uses TRBV7-2 and TRBJ2-3; D remains ambiguous. CDR1 and CDR2 from the germline V gene are SGHTA and FQGNSA. The CDR3 covers 12 residues. V dropped 3 bases and J dropped 2 bases, with 3 bases sitting between them. CDR3 sequence: CASSFITDTQYF. The CDR3 coding sequence is TGTGCCAGCAGCTTTATCACAGATACGCAGTATTTT.

V is TRBV7-2 and J is TRBJ2-7; no firm D call. V lost 1 base and J 7 bases, leaving 26 bases between the germline ends. Germline V lookup: CDR1 SGHTA, CDR2 FQGNSA. The CDR3 spans 18 residues. The CDR3 region is CASSLGLKGSFPYEEQYF. The CDR3 nucleotides are TGTGCCAGCAGCTTAGGCCTCAAGGGCTCCTTCCCTTACGAAGAGCAGTACTTC.

V and J are TRBV28 and TRBJ2-7; TRBD1 matches at 10 bases. The V gene's germline CDR1 is MDHEN and CDR2 SYDVKM. V lost 3 bases to trimming and J lost 0 bases; unmatched junction nucleotides: 8. This CDR3 region has 17 residues. In nucleotides, the CDR3 is TGTGCCAGCAGTTTTCGGGACAGGGGACGCTACTCCTACGAGCAGTACTTC. Translating it yields CASSFRDRGRYSYEQYF. The full variable domain, completed using reference TRBV28 and TRBJ2-7, is DVKVTQSSRYLVKRTGEKVFLECVQDMDHENMFWYRQDPGLGLRLIYFSYDVKMKEKGDIPEGYSVSREKKERFSLILESASTNQTSMYLCASSFRDRGRYSYEQYFGPGTRLTVT.

In this sample, this clonotype turned up many times. The chain has TRBV7-2 and TRBJ1-3, with 9 nucleotides matching TRBD1. CDR3 length equals 15 residues. Germline V gene lookup returns CDR1 SGHTA and CDR2 FQGNSA. The J segment lost 4 bases and the V segment lost 7 bases, leaving 8 bases of the junction unmatched. DNA of the CDR3: TGTGCCAGCATCAAGGACAGGGGTATCGGAAACACCATATATTTT. This translates into CASIKDRGIGNTIYF. The full variable domain, rest sourced from reference TRBV7-2 and TRBJ1-3, is GAGVSQSPSNKVTEKGKDVELRCDPISGHTALYWYRQSLGQGLEFLIYFQGNSAPDKSGLPSDRFSAERTGGSVSTLTIQRTQQEDSAVYLCASIKDRGIGNTIYFGEGSWLTVV.

This clonotype was seen only a few times. The J gene is TRBJ2-5, the V gene TRBV5-1, with 8 bases aligning to TRBD2. The V gene end was trimmed by 0 bases and the J gene end by 4 bases; junction bases not matched to a gene: 8. The CDR3 is 16 residues long. Germline V CDR1 and CDR2: SGHRS, YFSETQ. The CDR3 sequence is CASSLAPAGEAETQYF. Written as DNA, the CDR3 is TGCGCCAGCAGCTTGGCCCCAGCGGGAGAGGCAGAGACCCAGTACTTC. Supplemented by reference TRBV5-1 and TRBJ2-5, the full variable domain reads KAGVTQTPRYLIKTRGQQVTLSCSPISGHRSVSWYQQTPGQGLQFLFEYFSETQRNKGNFPGRFSGRQFSNSRSEMNVSTLELGDSALYLCASSLAPAGEAETQYFGPGTRLLVL.

Only a few counts were recorded for this clonotype. The chain couples TRBV27 to TRBJ1-2; possibly TRBD1 for D (5 bases). The CDR3 is made up of 15 amino acids. Germline lookup yields CDR1 MNHEY and CDR2 SMNVEV (reference sequence). V was cut by 0 bases and J by 0 bases, with 8 bases left in between. The CDR3 spells CASSLSTDANYGYTF. Here the CDR3 DNA reads TGTGCCAGCAGTTTATCGACAGACGCTAACTATGGCTACACCTTC.

The chain employs TRBV27 and TRBJ1-6; D gene unclear. CDR3 length: 14 amino acids. V lost 4 bases and J lost 9, with 13 bases in between. CDR1 is MNHEY, CDR2 SMNVEV, per germline (reference sequence). CDR3 in DNA: TGTGCCAGCAGTTCGACACATGTTGGTTCACCCCTCCACTTT. This sequence encodes CASSSTHVGSPLHF.

This clonotype occurred many times. The chain carries TRBV27 and TRBJ1-4, with 10 bases fitting TRBD1. This CDR3 region has 14 residues. The V and J ends lost 6 bases and 6 bases, in that order; junction bases with no gene match: 4. Per the germline V gene, CDR1 is MNHEY and CDR2 is SMNVEV (reference sequence). The CDR3, as DNA: TGTGCCAGCAGCCCGGACAGGGGGGATGAAAAACTGTTTTTT. Amino acid sequence: CASSPDRGDEKLFF.

This clonotype has more than one count but fewer than ten. In nucleotides, the CDR3 is TGCAGTGCTAGAGTTAGGCTAGCGGCTTACAATGAGCAGTTCTTC. Its protein is CSARVRLAAYNEQFF. This chain connects TRBV20-1 to TRBJ2-1; TRBD2 matches at 7 bases. Germline V gene data show CDR1 as DFQATT and CDR2 as SNEGSKA (reference sequence). The CDR3 has 15 residues. The trim removed 1 base at V and 4 bases at J, leaving 7 bases unmatched.

This clonotype was observed many times. J is TRBJ2-5 and V is TRBV20-1, with 8 bases that match TRBD2. This CDR3 comprises 14 residues. The germline CDR1 and CDR2 sequences are DFQATT and SNEGSKA (reference sequence). V gave up 5 bases and J gave up 2 bases; unmatched junction bases: 7. The CDR3, as DNA: TGCAGTGCTGCTCCACTAGCGGTACAAGAGACCCAGTACTTC. It encodes CSAAPLAVQETQYF.

This rearrangement joins TRBV11-2 to TRBJ2-1; tentatively, D is TRBD1 (5 bases). This CDR3 has 15 amino acids. Germline V CDR1 and CDR2: SGHAT, FQNNGV. Trimming shortened V by 1 base and J by 2 bases, and 9 bases separated the two germline ends. This chain's CDR3 is CASSLARVTYNEQFF. For the CDR3, the DNA is TGTGCCAGCAGCTTAGCCAGGGTCACCTACAATGAGCAGTTCTTC.

This chain links TRBV6-5 with TRBJ2-3, with D possibly being TRBD2 (5 bases). The ends were cut back, 1 base at V and 6 bases at J, with 11 bases in the middle. The CDR3 sequence is 14 residues long. CDR1 and CDR2 (germline): MNHEY, SVGAGI. Written as DNA, the CDR3 is TGTGCCAGCAGTTACTTGGGGTCGGGGGATACGCAGTATTTT. It yields the protein CASSYLGSGDTQYF.

By proportion, this clonotype is medium-sized (0.01 to 0.1%). The V gene is TRBV11-3, the J gene TRBJ2-3; tentatively, D is TRBD1 (5 bases). CDR3 length: 13 residues. Germline CDR1 is SGHNT and CDR2 is YENEEA. V was clipped by 8 bases and J by 2 bases, with 11 bases between them. The CDR3 spells CASGRVDTDTQYF. The DNA for the CDR3 is TGTGCCAGCGGCAGGGTCGACACAGATACGCAGTATTTT.

This clonotype was counted only a few times. The chain employs TRBV6-6 and TRBJ1-1; 7 positions agree with TRBD1. The germline V gene encodes CDR1 MNHNY and CDR2 SVGAGI (reference sequence). Trimming cost V 0 bases and J 4 bases; bases outside gene matches: 2. CDR3 length equals 14 residues. The CDR3 sequence is CASSYSTGSTEAFF. The CDR3 DNA sequence: TGTGCCAGCAGTTACTCGACAGGGAGCACTGAAGCTTTCTTT.

The chain employs TRBV9 and TRBJ2-7, with D perhaps TRBD2 (5 bases). CDR1 is SGDLS and CDR2 is YYNGEE in the germline V gene. The length of the CDR3 is 17 residues. Trimming took off 0 bases at V and 5 bases at J, with 21 bases between the two ends. This chain's CDR3 is CASSVGRGRPSLHEQYF. DNA for the CDR3: TGTGCCAGCAGCGTAGGACGGGGTAGGCCTAGTCTACACGAGCAGTACTTC.

This clonotype was picked up many times. The chain uses TRBV5-1 and TRBJ2-7; 10 positions match TRBD2. With 0 bases clipped from V and 2 bases from J, the junction kept 2 bases outside the gene matches. There are 15 residues in the CDR3. Germline V gene lookup returns CDR1 SGHRS and CDR2 YFSETQ. The DNA of the CDR3 is TGCGCCAGCAGCTTGGCAGCGGGAGGGCCCTACGAGCAGTACGTC. Translation gives CASSLAAGGPYEQYV.

In this sample, this clonotype turned up many times. The chain uses TRBV28 and TRBJ1-1, with 7 positions matching TRBD1. Germline CDR1 is MDHEN and CDR2 is SYDVKM. Germline trimming cut 5 bases from V and 7 bases from J; bases unmatched to any gene: 7. This CDR3 region has 13 residues. CDR3 protein: CASSPRGKDEAFF. The CDR3 nucleotides are TGTGCCAGCAGTCCCAGGGGGAAGGATGAAGCTTTCTTT.

In this sample, this clonotype turned up many times. This chain links TRBV3-1 with TRBJ1-5; D may be TRBD1 (5 bases). The germline gives CDR1 LGHDT, CDR2 YNNKEL (reference sequence). This CDR3 is 16 amino acids long. V was trimmed by 0 bases and J by 6 bases, leaving 15 bases between them. The CDR3 DNA reads TGTGCCAGCAGCCAAGACAGGGATGGTAGCGGTCAGCCCCAGCATTTT. This gives the protein CASSQDRDGSGQPQHF.

V is TRBV24-1 and J is TRBJ2-3, with 7 bases lining up with TRBD2. CDR3 length: 19 amino acids. Germline trimming cut 2 bases from V and 1 base from J; bases unmatched to any gene: 14. Germline CDR1 and CDR2: KGHDR and SFDVKD. The CDR3 sequence: CATSDSVPFIAGGTDTQYF. Here the CDR3 DNA reads TGTGCCACCAGTGATTCGGTTCCTTTTATAGCGGGCGGCACAGATACGCAGTATTTT.